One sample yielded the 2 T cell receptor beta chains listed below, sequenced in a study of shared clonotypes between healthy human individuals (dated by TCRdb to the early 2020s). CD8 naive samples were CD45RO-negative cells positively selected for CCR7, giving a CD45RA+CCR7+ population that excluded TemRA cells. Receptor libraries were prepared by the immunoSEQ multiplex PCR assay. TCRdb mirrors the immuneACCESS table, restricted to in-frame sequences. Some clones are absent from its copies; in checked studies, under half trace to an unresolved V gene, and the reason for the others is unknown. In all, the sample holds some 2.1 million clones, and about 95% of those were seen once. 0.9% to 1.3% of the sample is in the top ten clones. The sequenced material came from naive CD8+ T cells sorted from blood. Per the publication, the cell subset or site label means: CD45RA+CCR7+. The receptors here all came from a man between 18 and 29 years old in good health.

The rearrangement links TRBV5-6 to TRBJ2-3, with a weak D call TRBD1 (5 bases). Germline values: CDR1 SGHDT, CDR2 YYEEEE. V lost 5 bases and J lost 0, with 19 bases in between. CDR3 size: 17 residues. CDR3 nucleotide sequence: TGTGCCAGCAGTCTAAAATTTCAGGGTCCTAGCACAGATACGCAGTATTTT. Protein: CASSLKFQGPSTDTQYF.

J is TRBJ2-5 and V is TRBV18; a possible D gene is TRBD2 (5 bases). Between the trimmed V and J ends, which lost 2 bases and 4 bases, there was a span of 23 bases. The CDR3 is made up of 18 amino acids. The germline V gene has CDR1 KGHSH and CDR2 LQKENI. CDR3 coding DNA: TGTGCCAGCTCACCAGGCGGGCCATCCATACTCCCTCGAGAGACCCAGTACTTC. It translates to CASSPGGPSILPRETQYF.